This paragraph reports one T cell receptor beta chain. Libraries were prepared by immunoSEQ multiplex PCR; TCRdb keeps only in-frame clonotypes and omits some of them. This table holds 8,300 or so clones, 50% to 80% found once. This CDR3 is 15 amino acids long. Germline V gene data show CDR1 as SGHTA and CDR2 as FQGNSA. The V and J ends lost 7 bases and 1 base, in that order; junction bases with no gene match: 8. Time point described: after neoadjuvant nivolumab, at surgical resection. The record originates from a study of neoadjuvant anti-PD-1 for oral cavity cancer. The TCR was taken from a person aged 40 to 85 with oral cavity squamous cell carcinoma. The V call is TRBV7-2, the J call TRBJ2-5; TRBD2 matches 8 bases. The source material was PBMCs, sampled after nivolumab (anti-PD-1) treatment. The CDR3 DNA is TGTGCCAGCAACGCGGGGGGCACGTTCCAAGAGACCCAGTACTTC. Protein: CASNAGGTFQETQYF.